Below are 2 T cell receptor beta chains sequenced from a single sample in a study of cytomegalovirus exposure and HLA in healthy donors. Primers for the PCR totalled 60 Vbeta and 13 Jbeta. Assay: immunoSEQ multiplex PCR; the TCRdb copy retains only in-frame clones and omits some. The sample holds 150,000 or so clones. Sequences were obtained from PBMCs. Receptor source: a woman aged 18-29 years in good health and CMV-seronegative.

The chain is built from TRBV5-1 and TRBJ1-4, with D perhaps matching TRBD1 (6 bases). In germline, CDR1 is SGHRS, CDR2 YFSETQ. This CDR3 is built from 15 residues. Trimming pared 0 bases from V and 2 bases from J, leaving 8 bases between. As DNA, the CDR3 is TGCGCCAGCAGCTTGGACAGGGTGACTAATGAAAAACTGTTTTTT. It encodes CASSLDRVTNEKLFF. Drawing the rest from reference TRBV5-1 and TRBJ1-4, the complete variable domain is KAGVTQTPRYLIKTRGQQVTLSCSPISGHRSVSWYQQTPGQGLQFLFEYFSETQRNKGNFPGRFSGRQFSNSRSEMNVSTLELGDSALYLCASSLDRVTNEKLFFGSGTQLSVL.

This chain links TRBV6-1 with TRBJ1-5; 12 positions agree with TRBD1. The germline CDR1 and CDR2 sequences are MNHNS and SASEGT. V lost 3 bases to trimming and J lost 6 bases; unmatched junction nucleotides: 3. The CDR3 totals 15 residues. Here the CDR3 reads CASSEGTGGRQPQHF. The CDR3 nucleotides are TGTGCCAGCAGTGAGGGGACAGGGGGCCGTCAGCCCCAGCATTTT.